A single sample gave rise to the 21 T cell receptor beta chains below, sequenced in a study of shared clonotypes between healthy human individuals. Generated by immunoSEQ multiplex PCR, the TCRdb table keeps only in-frame clones and is missing some. The sample includes some 2,000,000 clones, approximately 94% of them seen just once. Positively selected for CCR7, the CD45RO-negative cells used as naive CD8 cells excluded terminally differentiated effector memory CD45RA+ cells. Sequenced material: naive CD8+ T cells sorted from blood. All receptors derive from a man younger than 35 in good health.

The CDR3 spells CASSSWTSGIIEQFF. CDR3 nucleotide sequence: TGTGCCAGCAGCTCCTGGACTAGCGGGATCATTGAGCAGTTCTTC. The chain has TRBV5-8 and TRBJ2-1; 12 bases are shared with TRBD2. The J segment lost 9 bases and the V segment lost 3 bases, leaving 7 bases of the junction unmatched. The CDR3 loop spans 15 amino acids. Germline V gene lookup returns CDR1 SGHTS and CDR2 YDEGEE.

The gene calls are TRBV2 and TRBJ2-2; D possibly matches TRBD1 or TRBD2 (5 bases each). The CDR3 sequence is 20 residues long. The germline V gene encodes CDR1 SNHLY and CDR2 FYNNEI. V lost 2 bases and J lost 4, with 26 bases in between. CDR3 protein: CASSELGTLVFGVGTGELFF. CDR3 in DNA: TGTGCCAGCAGTGAATTGGGGACCTTGGTATTTGGCGTGGGCACCGGGGAGCTGTTTTTT.

The chain has TRBV5-1 and TRBJ2-7, with 15 bases that match TRBD2. The CDR3 has 16 amino acids. The germline CDR1 and CDR2 sequences are SGHRS and YFSETQ. The V and J ends lost 0 bases and 7 bases, in that order; junction bases with no gene match: 5. CDR3 sequence (DNA): TGCGCCAGCAGCTTGGGGACTAGCGGGAGGGCCAAGGAGCAGTACTTC. Translation: CASSLGTSGRAKEQYF.

The chain couples TRBV7-8 to TRBJ2-7; the match to TRBD2 covers 11 bases. V was pared by 1 base and J by 7 bases, with 9 bases of the junction left unmatched. Germline-derived CDR1 and CDR2 are SGHVS and FQNEAQ. This CDR3 is built from 16 residues. In DNA, the CDR3 is TGTGCCAGCAGCTTAGTATCGACTAGCGGGACCACGGAGCAGTACTTC. It encodes CASSLVSTSGTTEQYF.

This clone is a singleton in its sample. This sequence joins TRBV13 and TRBJ2-7; 13 bases align to TRBD2. CDR3 length equals 16 residues. J was trimmed by 3 bases and V by 1 base; bases with no gene match: 3. The V gene's germline CDR1 is PRHDT and CDR2 FYEKMQ (reference sequence). The CDR3 sequence is CASSLEGLAGNYEQYF. For the CDR3, the DNA is TGTGCCAGCAGCTTAGAGGGACTAGCGGGAAACTACGAGCAGTACTTC.

The chain links TRBV7-9 to TRBJ1-6; D is unresolved. Looked up from germline, CDR1 is SEHNR and CDR2 is FQNEAQ (reference sequence). This CDR3 has 13 amino acids. V lost 1 base and J lost 18, with 16 bases in between. The CDR3 loop reads CASSLGTGRPPHF. Here the CDR3 DNA reads TGTGCCAGCAGCTTAGGGACGGGCAGACCGCCCCACTTT.

The chain couples TRBV20-1 to TRBJ2-1; D gene ambiguous. Germline-derived CDR1 and CDR2 are DFQATT and SNEGSKA (reference sequence). Deletions cut 0 bases from V and 7 bases from J, with 4 bases between. CDR3 length: 11 amino acids. The CDR3 spells CSARDWNEQFF. The CDR3 coding sequence is TGCAGTGCTAGAGATTGGAATGAGCAGTTCTTC.

This clone was observed a single time. V usage is TRBV4-2 and J usage is TRBJ2-5; unclear D gene. The germline V and J ends were trimmed by 1 base and 5 bases, with 8 bases remaining between them. The CDR3 has 13 amino acids. Germline loops: CDR1 LGHNA, CDR2 YNFKEQ. In nucleotides, the CDR3 is TGTGCCAGCAGCCAAGGCGTCGGGGAGACCCAGTACTTC. This sequence encodes CASSQGVGETQYF.

With regard to this clone: Distinct nucleotide sequences in the sample also encode this CDR3. As DNA, the CDR3 is TGTGCCAGCAGCCCAGGACAAGGAGGCACTGAAGCTTTCTTT. Encoded protein: CASSPGQGGTEAFF. The chain couples TRBV7-9 to TRBJ1-1, with D perhaps TRBD1 (5 bases). The V gene's germline CDR1 is SEHNR and CDR2 FQNEAQ (reference sequence). With 5 bases removed from V and 4 bases from J, the gap between germline ends came to 14 bases. The CDR3 has 14 amino acids.

V gene TRBV9 combines with J gene TRBJ2-2, with D possibly being TRBD2 (5 bases). The CDR3 runs to 16 residues. Trimming removed 6 bases at V and 0 bases at J, with 15 bases between. Germline V gene lookup returns CDR1 SGDLS and CDR2 YYNGEE. CDR3 region: CASIPYVGANTGELFF. In nucleotides, the CDR3 is TGTGCCAGCATCCCGTACGTGGGAGCGAACACCGGGGAGCTGTTTTTT.

The chain is built from TRBV7-9 and TRBJ2-4; TRBD2 is a possible D gene (5 bases). Trimming pared 5 bases from V and 3 bases from J, leaving 17 bases between. CDR3 length: 16 residues. Germline lookup yields CDR1 SEHNR and CDR2 FQNEAQ (reference sequence). CDR3 nucleotide sequence: TGTGCCAGCAGCGCAAAAACTAGTTTCGGCAAAAACATTCAGTACTTC. The encoded protein is CASSAKTSFGKNIQYF.

On this clone: A read error may account for a junction end that differs from germline. This chain links TRBV13 with TRBJ2-5, with 8 bases identical to TRBD2. In germline, CDR1 is PRHDT, CDR2 FYEKMQ (reference sequence). This CDR3 region has 11 residues. The CDR3 DNA reads TGTGCCAGCAGCTCAAGCGGGAGCCCAAACTTC. Its protein is CASSSSGSPNF.

V and J are TRBV30 and TRBJ2-7, with TRBD1 matching over 8 bases. The CDR3 runs to 14 residues. With V trimmed by 7 bases and J by 2 bases, 10 bases remained unmatched. CDR1 is GTSNPN and CDR2 is SVGIG in the germline V gene (reference sequence). The CDR3 nucleotides are TGTGCCTACGAACCGGGACAGGCTCCCTACGAGCAGTACTTC. It codes for CAYEPGQAPYEQYF.

Details on this clone: The sample carries other DNA sequences with the same CDR3. The chain recombines TRBV6-5 with TRBJ2-7; possible D gene TRBD2, 6 bases. The CDR3 totals 14 residues. Trimming pared 0 bases from V and 2 bases from J, leaving 8 bases between. Germline CDR1 is MNHEY and CDR2 is SVGAGI. The CDR3 nucleotides read TGTGCCAGCAGTTACTCCGGAGGGCCCTACGAGCAGTACTTC. As protein: CASSYSGGPYEQYF.

DNA for the CDR3: TGTGCCAGCGGCGACAGGGCGACCGGGGAGCTGTTTTTT. Translating gives CASGDRATGELFF. The rearrangement uses TRBV7-8 and TRBJ2-2, with TRBD1 matching 7 bases. Germline trimming cut 8 bases from V and 5 bases from J; bases unmatched to any gene: 5. This CDR3 is 13 amino acids long. Per the germline V gene, CDR1 is SGHVS and CDR2 is FQNEAQ.

The rearrangement uses TRBV5-1 and TRBJ2-2, with unresolved D. Germline values: CDR1 SGHRS, CDR2 YFSETQ. V gave up 0 bases and J gave up 0 bases, with 9 bases separating them. This CDR3 spans 16 amino acids. In DNA form, the CDR3 reads TGCGCCAGCAGCTTGGTCGTGGTAACGAACACCGGGGAGCTGTTTTTT. As protein: CASSLVVVTNTGELFF.

About this clone itself: Distinct nucleotide sequences in the sample also encode this CDR3. The rearrangement uses TRBV5-4 and TRBJ2-2, with D possibly matching TRBD1 (6 bases). Trimming took 3 bases from V and 0 from J, leaving 12 bases between them. The V gene's germline CDR1 is SGHNT and CDR2 YYREEE (reference sequence). This CDR3 is built from 16 residues. CDR3 region: CASSSRGGANTGELFF. The CDR3 nucleotides are TGTGCCAGCAGCTCCCGAGGGGGAGCGAACACCGGGGAGCTGTTTTTT.

This CDR3 reads CASSPRAGGKYNEQFF. The CDR3 DNA is TGCGCCAGCAGCCCTCGAGCGGGAGGAAAGTACAATGAGCAGTTCTTC. The chain links TRBV4-1 to TRBJ2-1, with 9 bases fitting TRBD2. The CDR3 runs to 16 residues. Losses at the gene ends were 4 bases for V and 4 bases for J; bases not matched to a gene: 8. Germline lookup yields CDR1 MGHRA and CDR2 YSYEKL.

Comment on this clone: The sample contains more than one DNA sequence encoding this CDR3. This rearrangement joins TRBV7-9 to TRBJ1-1; TRBD1 matches 7 bases. Looked up from germline, CDR1 is SEHNR and CDR2 is FQNEAQ (reference sequence). V was pared by 3 bases and J by 7 bases, with 2 bases of the junction left unmatched. The CDR3 is made up of 12 amino acids. CDR3 residues: CASSLGTDEAFF. The CDR3 coding sequence is TGTGCCAGCAGCTTGGGGACAGATGAAGCTTTCTTT. The variable domain in full, completed from reference TRBV7-9 and TRBJ1-1, reads DTGVSQNPRHKITKRGQNVTFRCDPISEHNRLYWYRQTLGQGPEFLTYFQNEAQLEKSRLLSDRFSAERPKGSFSTLEIQRTEQGDSAMYLCASSLGTDEAFFGQGTRLTVV.

V is TRBV1 and J is TRBJ2-5. TRBV1 is given as a pseudogene. The CDR3 is 16 residues long. The CDR3 reads CTSSQGSCLLVETQYF. The CDR3 bases are TGCACCAGCAGCCAAGGTTCTTGCCTTTTGGTTGAGACCCAGTACTTC.

The V call is TRBV9, the J call TRBJ2-7; 10 bases map to TRBD2. Looked up from germline, CDR1 is SGDLS and CDR2 is YYNGEE. Trimming at V came to 2 bases and at J to 3 bases, leaving 5 bases not matched to a gene. The CDR3 consists of 15 residues. The CDR3: CASSVGGTSDYEQYF. The CDR3 DNA is TGTGCCAGCAGCGTTGGAGGGACTAGCGACTACGAGCAGTACTTC.